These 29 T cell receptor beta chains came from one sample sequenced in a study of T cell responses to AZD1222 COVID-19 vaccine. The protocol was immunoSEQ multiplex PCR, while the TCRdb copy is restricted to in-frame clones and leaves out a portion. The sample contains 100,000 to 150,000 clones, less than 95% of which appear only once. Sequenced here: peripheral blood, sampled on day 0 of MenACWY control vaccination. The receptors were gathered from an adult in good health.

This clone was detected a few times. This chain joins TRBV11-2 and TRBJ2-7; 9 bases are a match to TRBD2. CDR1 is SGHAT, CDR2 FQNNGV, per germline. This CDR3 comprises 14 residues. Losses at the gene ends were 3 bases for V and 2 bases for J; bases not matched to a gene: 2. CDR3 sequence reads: CASSFSGGTYEQYV. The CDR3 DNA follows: TGTGCCAGCAGCTTTAGCGGGGGCACCTACGAGCAGTACGTC.

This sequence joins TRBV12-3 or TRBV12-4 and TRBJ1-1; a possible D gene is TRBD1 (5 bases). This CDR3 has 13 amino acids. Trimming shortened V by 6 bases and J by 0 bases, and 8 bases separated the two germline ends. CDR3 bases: TGTGCCAGCAGACGACAGTTGAACACTGAAGCTTTCTTT. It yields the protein CASRRQLNTEAFF.

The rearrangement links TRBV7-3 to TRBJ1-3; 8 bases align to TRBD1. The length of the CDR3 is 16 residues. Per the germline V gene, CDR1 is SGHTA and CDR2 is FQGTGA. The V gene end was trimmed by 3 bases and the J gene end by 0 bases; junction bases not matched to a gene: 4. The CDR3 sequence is CASSLQGAPSGNTIYF. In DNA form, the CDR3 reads TGTGCCAGCAGCTTGCAGGGGGCCCCCTCTGGAAACACCATATATTTT.

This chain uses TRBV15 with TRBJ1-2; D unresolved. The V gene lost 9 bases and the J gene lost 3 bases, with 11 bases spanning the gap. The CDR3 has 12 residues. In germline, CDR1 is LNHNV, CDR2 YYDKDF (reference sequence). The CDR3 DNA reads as TGTGCCACTTCGTCTGTGGACTATGGCTACACCTTC. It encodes CATSSVDYGYTF.

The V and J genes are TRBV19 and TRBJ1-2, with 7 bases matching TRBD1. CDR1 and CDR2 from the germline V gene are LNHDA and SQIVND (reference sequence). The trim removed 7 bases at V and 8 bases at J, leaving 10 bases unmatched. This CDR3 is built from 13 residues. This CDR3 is CASIPSTGEGYTF. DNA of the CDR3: TGTGCCAGTATCCCCTCCACAGGGGAAGGCTACACCTTC.

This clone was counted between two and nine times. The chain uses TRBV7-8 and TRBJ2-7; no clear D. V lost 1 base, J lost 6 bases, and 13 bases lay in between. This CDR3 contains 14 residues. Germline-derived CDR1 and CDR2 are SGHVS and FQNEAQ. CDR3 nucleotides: TGTGCCAGCAGCTTAGACCCCCTGCTTAGCGAGCAGTACGTC. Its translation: CASSLDPLLSEQYV.

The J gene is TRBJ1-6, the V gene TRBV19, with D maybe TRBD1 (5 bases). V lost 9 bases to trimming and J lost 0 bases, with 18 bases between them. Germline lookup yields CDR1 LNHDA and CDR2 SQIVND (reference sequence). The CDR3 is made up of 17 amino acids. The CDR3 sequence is CASAPGQGSSYNSPLHF. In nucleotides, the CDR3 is TGTGCCAGCGCCCCTGGTCAGGGAAGCTCCTATAATTCACCCCTCCACTTT. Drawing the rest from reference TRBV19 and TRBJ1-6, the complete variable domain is DGGITQSPKYLFRKEGQNVTLSCEQNLNHDAMYWYRQDPGQGLRLIYYSQIVNDFQKGDIAEGYSVSREKKESFPLTVTSAQKNPTAFYLCASAPGQGSSYNSPLHFGNGTRLTVT.

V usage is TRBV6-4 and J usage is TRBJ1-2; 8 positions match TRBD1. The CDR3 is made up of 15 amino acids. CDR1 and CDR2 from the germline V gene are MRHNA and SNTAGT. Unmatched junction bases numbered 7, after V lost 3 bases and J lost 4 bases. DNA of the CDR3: TGTGCCAGCAGTGAGGCAGGGGGCAGCGGCTATGGCTACACCTTC. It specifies CASSEAGGSGYGYTF.

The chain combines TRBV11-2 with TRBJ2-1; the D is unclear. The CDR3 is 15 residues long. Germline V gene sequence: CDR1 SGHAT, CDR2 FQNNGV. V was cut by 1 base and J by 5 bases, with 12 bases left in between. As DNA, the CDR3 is TGTGCCAGCAGCTTAGGTTGGGCGCCAGACAATGAGCAGTTCTTC. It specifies CASSLGWAPDNEQFF. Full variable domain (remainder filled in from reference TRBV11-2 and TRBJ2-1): EAGVAQSPRYKIIEKRQSVAFWCNPISGHATLYWYQQILGQGPKLLIQFQNNGVVDDSQLPKDRFSAERLKGVDSTLKIQPAKLEDSAVYLCASSLGWAPDNEQFFGPGTRLTVL.

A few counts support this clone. Written as DNA, the CDR3 is TGTGCCTGGAGTCCAACGTCGCCCGCCTACGAGCAGTACTTC. Protein sequence: CAWSPTSPAYEQYF. The chain is built from TRBV30 and TRBJ2-7; D is unclear. The CDR3 runs 14 residues. With 2 bases removed from V and 2 bases from J, the gap between germline ends came to 13 bases. Germline V gives CDR1 GTSNPN, CDR2 SVGIG (reference sequence).

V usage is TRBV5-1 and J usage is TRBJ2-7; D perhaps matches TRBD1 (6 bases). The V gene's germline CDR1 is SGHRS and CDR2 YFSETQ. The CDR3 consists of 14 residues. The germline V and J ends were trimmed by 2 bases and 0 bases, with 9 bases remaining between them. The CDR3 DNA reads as TGCGCCAGCAGCTTCAGGGACACCTCCTACGAGCAGTACTTC. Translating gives CASSFRDTSYEQYF.

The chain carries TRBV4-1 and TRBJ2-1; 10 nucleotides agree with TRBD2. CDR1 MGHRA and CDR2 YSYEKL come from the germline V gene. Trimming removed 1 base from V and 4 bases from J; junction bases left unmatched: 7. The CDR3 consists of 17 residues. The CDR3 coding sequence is TGCGCCAGCAGCCAAGCTCCAGGACTAGCGGTTTACAATGAGCAGTTCTTC. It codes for CASSQAPGLAVYNEQFF.

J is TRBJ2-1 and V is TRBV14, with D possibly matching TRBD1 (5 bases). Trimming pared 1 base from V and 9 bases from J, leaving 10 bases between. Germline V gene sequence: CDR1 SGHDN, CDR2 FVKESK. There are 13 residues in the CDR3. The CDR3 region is CASSQAYRIEQFF. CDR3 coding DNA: TGTGCCAGCAGCCAAGCATACAGGATTGAGCAGTTCTTC.

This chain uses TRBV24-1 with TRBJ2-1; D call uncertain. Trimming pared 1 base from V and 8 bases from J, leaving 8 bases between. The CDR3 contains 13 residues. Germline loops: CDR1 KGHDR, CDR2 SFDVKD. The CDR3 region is CATSDLGGDEQFF. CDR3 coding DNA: TGTGCCACCAGTGATTTAGGTGGGGATGAGCAGTTCTTC.

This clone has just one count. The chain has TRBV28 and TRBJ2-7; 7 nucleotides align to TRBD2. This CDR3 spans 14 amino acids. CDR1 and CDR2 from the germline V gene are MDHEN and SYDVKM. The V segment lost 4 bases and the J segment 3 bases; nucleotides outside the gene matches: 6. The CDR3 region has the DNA TGTGCCAGCAGTTCTCCTAGCGGATACTACGAGCAGTACTTC. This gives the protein CASSSPSGYYEQYF.

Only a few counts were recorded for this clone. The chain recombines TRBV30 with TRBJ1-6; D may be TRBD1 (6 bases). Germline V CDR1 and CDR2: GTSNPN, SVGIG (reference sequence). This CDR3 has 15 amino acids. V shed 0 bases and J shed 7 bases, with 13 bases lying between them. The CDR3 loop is CAWSVGRGENSPLHF. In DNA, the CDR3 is TGTGCCTGGAGTGTGGGCAGGGGAGAAAATTCACCCCTCCACTTT.

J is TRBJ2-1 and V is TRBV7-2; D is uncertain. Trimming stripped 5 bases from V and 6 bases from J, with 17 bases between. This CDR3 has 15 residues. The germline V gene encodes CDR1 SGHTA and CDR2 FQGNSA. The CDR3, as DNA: TGTGCCAGCAGCCTACGGCAGGAAGCTGGCAATGAGCAGTTCTTC. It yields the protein CASSLRQEAGNEQFF.

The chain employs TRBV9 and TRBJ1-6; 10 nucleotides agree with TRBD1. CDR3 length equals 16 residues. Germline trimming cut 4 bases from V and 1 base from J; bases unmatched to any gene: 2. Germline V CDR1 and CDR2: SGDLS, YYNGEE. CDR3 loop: CASSPGQGSYNSPLHF. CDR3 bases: TGTGCCAGCAGCCCGGGACAGGGGTCCTATAATTCACCCCTCCACTTT.

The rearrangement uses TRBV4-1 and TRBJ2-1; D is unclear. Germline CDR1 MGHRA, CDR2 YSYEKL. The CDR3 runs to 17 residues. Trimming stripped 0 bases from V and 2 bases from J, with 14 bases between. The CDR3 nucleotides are TGCGCCAGCAGCCAAGATAGACCTGAGCGACCCTACAATGAGCAGTTCTTC. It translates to CASSQDRPERPYNEQFF.

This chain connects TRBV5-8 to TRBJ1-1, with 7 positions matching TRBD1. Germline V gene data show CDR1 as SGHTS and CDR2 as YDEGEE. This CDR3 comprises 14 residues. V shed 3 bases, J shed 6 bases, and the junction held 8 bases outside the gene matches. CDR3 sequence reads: CASSYRQGPSEAFF. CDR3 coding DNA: TGTGCCAGCAGCTACCGACAGGGTCCCTCTGAAGCTTTCTTT. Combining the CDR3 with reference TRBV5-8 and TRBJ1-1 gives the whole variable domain EAGVTQSPTHLIKTRGQQATLRCSPISGHTSVYWYQQALGLGLQFLLWYDEGEERNRGNFPPRFSGRQFPNYSSELNVNALELEDSALYLCASSYRQGPSEAFFGQGTRLTVV.

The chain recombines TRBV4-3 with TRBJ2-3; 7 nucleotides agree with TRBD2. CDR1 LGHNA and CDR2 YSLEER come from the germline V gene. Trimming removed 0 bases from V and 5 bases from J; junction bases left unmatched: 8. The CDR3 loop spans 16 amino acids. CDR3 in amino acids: CASSQDYRGGGDTQYF. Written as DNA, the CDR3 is TGCGCCAGCAGCCAAGATTATCGCGGGGGAGGAGATACGCAGTATTTT.

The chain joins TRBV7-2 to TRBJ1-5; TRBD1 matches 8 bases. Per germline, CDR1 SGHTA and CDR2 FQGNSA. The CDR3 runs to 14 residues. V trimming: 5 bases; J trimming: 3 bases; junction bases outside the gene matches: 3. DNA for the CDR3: TGTGCCAGCAGCCGGACAGGGATCAATCAGCCCCAGCATTTT. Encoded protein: CASSRTGINQPQHF.

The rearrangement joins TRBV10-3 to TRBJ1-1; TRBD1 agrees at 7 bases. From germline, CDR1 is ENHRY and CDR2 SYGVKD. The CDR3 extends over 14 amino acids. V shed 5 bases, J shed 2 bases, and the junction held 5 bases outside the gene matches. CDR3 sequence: CAISRQGGNTEAFF. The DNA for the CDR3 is TGTGCCATCAGTCGACAGGGCGGAAACACTGAAGCTTTCTTT.

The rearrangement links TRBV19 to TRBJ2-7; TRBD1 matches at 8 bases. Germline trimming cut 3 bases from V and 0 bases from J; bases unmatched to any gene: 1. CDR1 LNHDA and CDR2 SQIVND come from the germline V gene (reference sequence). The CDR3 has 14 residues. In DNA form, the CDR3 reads TGTGCCAGTAGTATTACAGGGGGCTCCTACGAGCAGTACTTC. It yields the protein CASSITGGSYEQYF.

CDR3 DNA sequence: TGTGCCACCAGTGACCTGACTAGCTCCACAGATACGCAGTATTTT. This codes for CATSDLTSSTDTQYF. J is TRBJ2-3 and V is TRBV24-1; TRBD2 aligns across 7 bases. The CDR3 contains 15 residues. V trimming: 4 bases; J trimming: 2 bases; junction bases outside the gene matches: 5. Germline V CDR1 and CDR2: KGHDR, SFDVKD.

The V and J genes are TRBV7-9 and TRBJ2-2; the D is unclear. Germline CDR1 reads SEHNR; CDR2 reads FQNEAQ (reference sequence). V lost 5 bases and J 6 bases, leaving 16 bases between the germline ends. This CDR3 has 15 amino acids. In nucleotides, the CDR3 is TGTGCCAGCAGCGGCAAGGGCCCAACGCCCGGGGAGCTGTTTTTT. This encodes CASSGKGPTPGELFF.

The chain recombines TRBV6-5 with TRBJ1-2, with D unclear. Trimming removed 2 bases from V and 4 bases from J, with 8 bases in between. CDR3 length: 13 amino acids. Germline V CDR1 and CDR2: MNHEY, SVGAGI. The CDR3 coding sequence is TGTGCCAGCAGTTACGCCGAGGGCTATGGCTACACCTTC. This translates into CASSYAEGYGYTF.

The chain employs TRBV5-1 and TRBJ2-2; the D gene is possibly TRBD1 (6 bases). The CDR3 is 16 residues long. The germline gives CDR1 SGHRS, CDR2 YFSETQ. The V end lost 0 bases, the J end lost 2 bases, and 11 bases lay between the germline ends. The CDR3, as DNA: TGCGCCAGCAGCTTGGTGGGGACACTCAACACCGGGGAGCTGTTTTTT. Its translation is CASSLVGTLNTGELFF.

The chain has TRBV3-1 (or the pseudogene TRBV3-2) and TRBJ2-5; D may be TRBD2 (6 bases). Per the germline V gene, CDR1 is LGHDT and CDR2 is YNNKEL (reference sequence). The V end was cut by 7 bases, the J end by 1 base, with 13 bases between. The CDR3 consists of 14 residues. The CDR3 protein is CASTPRGSQETQYF. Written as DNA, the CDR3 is TGTGCCAGCACCCCGCGGGGCTCCCAAGAGACCCAGTACTTC.